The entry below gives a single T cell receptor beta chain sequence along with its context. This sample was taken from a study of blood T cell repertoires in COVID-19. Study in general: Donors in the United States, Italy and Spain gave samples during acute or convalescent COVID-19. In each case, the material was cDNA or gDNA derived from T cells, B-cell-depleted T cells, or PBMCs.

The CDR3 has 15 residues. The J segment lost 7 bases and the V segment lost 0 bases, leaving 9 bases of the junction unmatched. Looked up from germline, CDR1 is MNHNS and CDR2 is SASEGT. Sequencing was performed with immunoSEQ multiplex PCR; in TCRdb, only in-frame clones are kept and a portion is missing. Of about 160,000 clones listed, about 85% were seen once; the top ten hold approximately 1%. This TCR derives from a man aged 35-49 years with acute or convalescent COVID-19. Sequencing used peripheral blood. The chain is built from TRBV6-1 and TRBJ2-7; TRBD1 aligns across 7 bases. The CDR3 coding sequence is TGTGCCAGCAGTGAAGCGCAACAGGGGAGAGGAGAGCAGTACTTC. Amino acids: CASSEAQQGRGEQYF.